What follows are 10 T cell receptor beta chains derived from one specimen sequenced in a study of shared clonotypes between healthy human individuals. Assay: immunoSEQ multiplex PCR; the TCRdb copy retains only in-frame clones and omits some. The sample has 2,100,000 or so clones, approximately 94% seen once. The source material was naive CD4+ T cells sorted from blood. Subset here: CD45RA+ positively selected. These receptors came from a man between 18 and 29 years old in good health.

The V call is TRBV10-3, the J call TRBJ1-4; 11 bases line up with TRBD1. CDR3 length: 16 amino acids. Losses at the gene ends were 5 bases for V and 5 bases for J; bases not matched to a gene: 7. Germline V gene sequence: CDR1 ENHRY, CDR2 SYGVKD. DNA of the CDR3: TGTGCCATCAGTCCCGGGACAGGGGGAATGAATGAAAAACTGTTTTTT. Translated, it gives CAISPGTGGMNEKLFF.

This chain links TRBV9 with TRBJ2-7; D not resolved. Germline CDR1 SGDLS, CDR2 YYNGEE. V gave up 4 bases and J gave up 1 base, with 12 bases separating them. The CDR3 covers 14 residues. The CDR3 reads CASSPHSVSYEQYF. The CDR3, as DNA: TGTGCCAGCAGCCCACACAGCGTTTCCTACGAGCAGTACTTC.

The CDR3 loop is CASRGTTNTGELFF. In DNA form, the CDR3 reads TGTGCCAGCAGGGGGACAACGAACACCGGGGAGCTGTTTTTT. The chain uses TRBV6-6 and TRBJ2-2, with a tentative D call TRBD1 (6 bases). This CDR3 has 14 amino acids. CDR1 is MNHNY, CDR2 SVGAGI, per germline (reference sequence). Trimming shortened V by 6 bases and J by 0 bases, and 8 bases separated the two germline ends.

This clone was seen a single time. V and J are TRBV28 and TRBJ2-2; 7 nucleotides line up with TRBD1. Trimming cost V 7 bases and J 4 bases; bases outside gene matches: 12. The CDR3 loop spans 16 amino acids. Per germline, CDR1 MDHEN and CDR2 SYDVKM. DNA of the CDR3: TGTGCCAGCACCCTCCAGACAGGGCGAAGCACCGGGGAGCTGTTTTTT. Translating it yields CASTLQTGRSTGELFF.

In its sample, this clone was seen once. The V and J genes are TRBV7-6 and TRBJ2-1, with D possibly TRBD2 on 5 matching bases. The V end lost 7 bases, the J end lost 8 bases, and 9 bases lay between the germline ends. This CDR3 comprises 11 residues. CDR1 and CDR2 (germline): SGHVS, FNYEAQ. The CDR3 loop reads CASTSGDEQFF. CDR3 DNA sequence: TGTGCCAGCACCTCCGGGGATGAGCAGTTCTTC.

The chain links TRBV7-3 to TRBJ2-1; D is perhaps TRBD1 (6 bases). V lost 2 bases and J 7 bases, leaving 15 bases between the germline ends. The CDR3 loop spans 15 amino acids. Germline V gene data show CDR1 as SGHTA and CDR2 as FQGTGA. CDR3 DNA: TGTGCCAGCAGCTTAGGGCCAGCCAGGGGAAATGAGCAGTTCTTC. It encodes CASSLGPARGNEQFF.

The chain combines TRBV18 with TRBJ2-7; TRBD1 or TRBD2 may be the D gene (6 bases each). CDR3 size: 14 residues. Germline-derived CDR1 and CDR2 are KGHSH and LQKENI. V lost 6 bases to trimming and J lost 2 bases, with 14 bases between them. CDR3: CASSTTRGTYEQYF. In DNA form, the CDR3 reads TGTGCCAGCTCTACGACTAGGGGGACCTACGAGCAGTACTTC.

The CDR3 DNA reads TGTGCCAGCAGCCAAGCCCAGGGGGTTAACACCGGGGAGCTGTTTTTT. Its translation: CASSQAQGVNTGELFF. The chain recombines TRBV4-2 with TRBJ2-2; TRBD1 matches 7 bases. After removal of 1 base from V and 2 bases from J, the junction contained 4 bases not matched to a gene. The CDR3 is 16 amino acids. Germline-derived CDR1 and CDR2 are LGHNA and YNFKEQ.

The rearrangement uses TRBV2 and TRBJ1-2, with TRBD1 identical over 10 bases. The CDR3 loop spans 18 amino acids. With V trimmed by 6 bases and J by 0 bases, 13 bases remained unmatched. CDR1 is SNHLY, CDR2 FYNNEI, per germline. The CDR3 bases are TGTGCCAGCAGCGCCTCTGACCGTGGGACAGGGGCTAACTATGGCTACACCTTC. This translates into CASSASDRGTGANYGYTF.

The chain links TRBV7-2 to TRBJ2-7; 9 bases map to TRBD2. Germline values: CDR1 SGHTA, CDR2 FQGNSA. This CDR3 has 14 amino acids. J gave up 4 bases and V 1 base, and 2 bases lay outside the gene matches. CDR3 residues: CASSLGGRGYEQYF. CDR3 bases: TGTGCCAGCAGCTTAGGCGGGAGGGGGTACGAGCAGTACTTC.